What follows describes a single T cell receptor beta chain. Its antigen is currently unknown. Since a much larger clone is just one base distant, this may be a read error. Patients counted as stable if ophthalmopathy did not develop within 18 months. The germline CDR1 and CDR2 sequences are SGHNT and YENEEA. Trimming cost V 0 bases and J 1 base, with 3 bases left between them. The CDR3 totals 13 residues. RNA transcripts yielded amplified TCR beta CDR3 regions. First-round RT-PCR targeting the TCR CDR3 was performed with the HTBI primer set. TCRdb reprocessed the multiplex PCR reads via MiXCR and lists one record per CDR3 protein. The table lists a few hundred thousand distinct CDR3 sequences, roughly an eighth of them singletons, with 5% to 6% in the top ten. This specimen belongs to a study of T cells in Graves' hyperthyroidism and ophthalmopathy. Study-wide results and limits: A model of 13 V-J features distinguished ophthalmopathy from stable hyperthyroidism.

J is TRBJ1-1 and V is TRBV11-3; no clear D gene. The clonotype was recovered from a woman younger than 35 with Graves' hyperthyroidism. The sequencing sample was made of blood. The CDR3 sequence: CASSLDANTEAFF. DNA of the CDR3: TGTGCCAGCAGCTTAGACGCGAACACTGAAGCTTTCTTT.